The 26 T cell receptor beta chains given below trace back to one sample, sequenced in a study of blood T cell repertoires in COVID-19. Data came from immunoSEQ multiplex PCR; TCRdb stores just in-frame clones and leaves some out. The sample lists around 90,000 clones, 85% to 95% occurring once. The sequenced sample consisted of peripheral blood. The origin of the receptors is a woman aged 60 to 75 with active COVID-19.

The chain recombines TRBV7-9 with TRBJ1-4, with TRBD1 matching over 8 bases. Germline-derived CDR1 and CDR2 are SEHNR and FQNEAQ (reference sequence). With V trimmed by 5 bases and J by 7 bases, 6 bases remained unmatched. The CDR3 runs to 14 residues. CDR3 DNA sequence: TGTGCCAGCAGCAGAATCCAGGGGGCTGAAAAACTGTTTTTT. Translating gives CASSRIQGAEKLFF.

For this clone: Other DNA sequences in the sample encode the same CDR3. V and J are TRBV28 and TRBJ1-4, with 9 bases that match TRBD1. The V gene end was trimmed by 6 bases and the J gene end by 7 bases; junction bases not matched to a gene: 6. The CDR3 consists of 14 residues. Germline V gene sequence: CDR1 MDHEN, CDR2 SYDVKM. CDR3 nucleotide sequence: TGTGCCAGCAGACAGACAGGGGGGGGTGAAAAACTGTTTTTT. Protein sequence: CASRQTGGGEKLFF.

The V and J genes are TRBV27 and TRBJ2-1, with D uncertain. The V and J ends lost 4 bases and 5 bases respectively, with 3 bases between them. Germline V gene lookup returns CDR1 MNHEY and CDR2 SMNVEV (reference sequence). CDR3 size: 11 residues. The CDR3 reads CASSSDNEQFF. The DNA of the CDR3 is TGTGCCAGCAGTTCAGACAATGAGCAGTTCTTC.

The chain joins TRBV19 to TRBJ2-2, with D maybe TRBD1 (6 bases). The V end lost 8 bases, the J end lost 1 base, and 8 bases lay between the germline ends. Looked up from germline, CDR1 is LNHDA and CDR2 is SQIVND (reference sequence). The CDR3 sequence is 13 residues long. CDR3 bases: TGTGCCAGTCCGGACAGGAACACCGGGGAGCTGTTTTTT. It encodes CASPDRNTGELFF.

The chain links TRBV5-1 to TRBJ2-1, with D possibly TRBD2 on 6 matching bases. The CDR3 is 15 residues long. CDR1 and CDR2 (germline): SGHRS, YFSETQ. The V gene lost 0 bases and the J gene lost 4 bases, with 11 bases spanning the gap. The CDR3 protein is CASSLEVADYNEQFF. CDR3 bases: TGCGCCAGCAGCTTGGAGGTAGCGGATTACAATGAGCAGTTCTTC.

This clone was seen only once. The chain has TRBV28 and TRBJ1-1, with D perhaps TRBD1 (6 bases). The CDR3 length is 14 residues. Trimming cost V 4 bases and J 10 bases, with 19 bases left between them. Germline-derived CDR1 and CDR2 are MDHEN and SYDVKM. The CDR3: CASSSGEIPRGAFF. The CDR3 DNA is TGTGCCAGCAGTTCAGGGGAAATCCCTCGAGGAGCTTTCTTT.

This clone is medium-sized within its sample. The chain recombines TRBV6-2 or TRBV6-3 with TRBJ2-1; 14 bases agree with TRBD2. The CDR3 has 18 residues. V was pared by 1 base and J by 3 bases, with 5 bases of the junction left unmatched. The germline V gene encodes CDR1 MNHEY and CDR2 SVGEGT. The chain's CDR3 is CASSYLGLAGVIYNEQFF. CDR3 nucleotide sequence: TGTGCCAGCAGTTACTTGGGACTAGCGGGGGTAATCTACAATGAGCAGTTCTTC.

This sequence joins TRBV7-2 and TRBJ1-5; D is perhaps TRBD1 (6 bases). The V end lost 3 bases, the J end lost 3 bases, and 9 bases lay between the germline ends. This CDR3 has 14 amino acids. CDR1 SGHTA and CDR2 FQGNSA come from the germline V gene. CDR3 region: CASSLTGFNQPQHF. The CDR3 nucleotides read TGTGCCAGCAGCTTGACAGGCTTCAATCAGCCCCAGCATTTT.

The chain is built from TRBV2 and TRBJ2-1, with TRBD2 matching over 7 bases. The CDR3 covers 14 residues. After removal of 1 base from V and 8 bases from J, the junction contained 5 bases not matched to a gene. Germline V gene lookup returns CDR1 SNHLY and CDR2 FYNNEI. CDR3 sequence reads: CASSEVRESYEQFF. Here the CDR3 DNA reads TGTGCCAGCAGTGAAGTGCGGGAGTCCTATGAGCAGTTCTTC. Full variable domain (outside the CDR3, taken from reference TRBV2 and TRBJ2-1): EPEVTQTPSHQVTQMGQEVILRCVPISNHLYFYWYRQILGQKVEFLVSFYNNEISEKSEIFDDQFSVERPDGSNFTLKIRSTKLEDSAMYFCASSEVRESYEQFFGPGTRLTVL.

The CDR3 loop reads CASSLFGERGYEQYF. The CDR3 nucleotides read TGTGCCAGCAGTTTATTCGGGGAGCGGGGCTACGAGCAGTACTTC. V gene TRBV27 combines with J gene TRBJ2-7; 7 nucleotides agree with TRBD2. CDR1 and CDR2 from the germline V gene are MNHEY and SMNVEV (reference sequence). V shed 1 base and J 3 bases; nucleotides not matched to a gene: 6. The CDR3 runs 15 residues.

The chain joins TRBV5-1 to TRBJ2-7, with TRBD2 identical over 12 bases. CDR1 SGHRS and CDR2 YFSETQ come from the germline V gene. This CDR3 has 14 amino acids. V was pared by 4 bases and J by 6 bases, with 5 bases of the junction left unmatched. The CDR3 region is CASSATSGSIEQYF. CDR3 coding DNA: TGCGCCAGCAGCGCGACTAGCGGGAGTATCGAGCAGTACTTC. The variable domain in full, with the rest retrieved from reference TRBV5-1 and TRBJ2-7, is KAGVTQTPRYLIKTRGQQVTLSCSPISGHRSVSWYQQTPGQGLQFLFEYFSETQRNKGNFPGRFSGRQFSNSRSEMNVSTLELGDSALYLCASSATSGSIEQYFGPGTRLTVT.

The chain combines TRBV10-3 with TRBJ1-2; no clear D gene. The CDR3 runs to 12 residues. Germline V gene lookup returns CDR1 ENHRY and CDR2 SYGVKD. With 2 bases removed from V and 7 bases from J, the gap between germline ends came to 8 bases. The CDR3 sequence: CAISEAEPGYTF. In DNA form, the CDR3 reads TGTGCCATCAGTGAGGCGGAGCCTGGCTACACCTTC.

This chain uses TRBV6-1 with TRBJ2-7, with 8 bases fitting TRBD1. Trimming at V came to 1 base and at J to 3 bases, leaving 5 bases not matched to a gene. CDR1 and CDR2 from the germline V gene are MNHNS and SASEGT. This CDR3 spans 15 amino acids. CDR3 coding DNA: TGTGCCAGCAGTGAAGGCCCAGGGGGCTTCTACGAGCAGTACTTC. Translating it yields CASSEGPGGFYEQYF.

This chain connects TRBV5-4 to TRBJ2-3; D unresolved. V lost 4 bases to trimming and J lost 0 bases, with 9 bases between them. The CDR3 has 14 residues. Looked up from germline, CDR1 is SGHNT and CDR2 is YYREEE (reference sequence). The CDR3 loop reads CASSQEFSTDTQYF. The CDR3 DNA follows: TGTGCCAGCAGCCAAGAGTTTAGCACAGATACGCAGTATTTT.

The chain couples TRBV5-1 to TRBJ2-2; possibly TRBD1 for D (6 bases). Looked up from germline, CDR1 is SGHRS and CDR2 is YFSETQ. This CDR3 spans 18 amino acids. V was pared by 4 bases and J by 3 bases, with 22 bases between. CDR3 loop: CASSLHTRTDGYTGELFF. The CDR3 DNA sequence: TGCGCCAGCAGCCTCCACACCCGGACAGACGGGTACACCGGGGAGCTGTTTTTT.

This chain joins TRBV19 and TRBJ2-1, with 7 bases lining up with TRBD1. Per germline, CDR1 LNHDA and CDR2 SQIVND (reference sequence). This CDR3 is built from 14 residues. J was trimmed by 5 bases and V by 6 bases; bases with no gene match: 7. CDR3 DNA: TGTGCCAGTAGCGACCGGGACAGTAACAATGAGCAGTTCTTC. As protein: CASSDRDSNNEQFF.

CDR3 in DNA: TGTGCCAGCAGTTCTCGGGACTTCAACAATGAGCAGTTCTTC. Its translation: CASSSRDFNNEQFF. The gene calls are TRBV6-6 and TRBJ2-1; TRBD2 is a possible D gene (6 bases). Germline values: CDR1 MNHNY, CDR2 SVGAGI (reference sequence). V was shortened by 4 bases and J by 5 bases, with 12 bases between the two germline ends. The CDR3 is 14 residues long.

The V gene is TRBV7-8, the J gene TRBJ2-4; tentative D call: TRBD2 (5 bases). The CDR3 loop spans 15 amino acids. Germline V gene sequence: CDR1 SGHVS, CDR2 FQNEAQ. V was trimmed by 5 bases and J by 4 bases, leaving 15 bases between them. This CDR3 reads CASSQTAGAKNIQYF. The DNA of the CDR3 is TGTGCCAGCAGCCAGACGGCGGGCGCGAAAAACATTCAGTACTTC.

This chain links TRBV10-3 with TRBJ2-2; TRBD2 matches 12 bases. The CDR3 has 16 residues. Germline V lookup: CDR1 ENHRY, CDR2 SYGVKD. Unmatched junction bases numbered 5, after V lost 7 bases and J lost 2 bases. CDR3 bases: TGTGCCATCACTTCCGGACTAGCGGGAAACACCGGGGAGCTGTTTTTT. It translates to CAITSGLAGNTGELFF.

The chain uses TRBV7-2 and TRBJ1-1; 11 nucleotides match TRBD1. The CDR3 contains 15 residues. Germline V gene data show CDR1 as SGHTA and CDR2 as FQGNSA. With 5 bases clipped from V and 5 bases from J, the junction kept 7 bases outside the gene matches. CDR3 sequence (DNA): TGTGCCAGCAGCCCCAGGACAGGGGGCTATACTGAAGCTTTCTTT. As protein: CASSPRTGGYTEAFF.

V gene TRBV25-1 combines with J gene TRBJ2-5, with 8 bases matching TRBD2. V lost 4 bases and J lost 5; bases outside the gene matches: 6. Germline assignment: CDR1 MGHDK and CDR2 SYGVNS. This CDR3 has 14 amino acids. CDR3 residues: CASSGAGTRETQYF. The DNA for the CDR3 is TGTGCCAGCAGTGGAGCCGGGACTAGGGAGACCCAGTACTTC.

The chain links TRBV7-6 to TRBJ1-2; possibly TRBD1 for D (5 bases). Germline lookup yields CDR1 SGHVS and CDR2 FNYEAQ. The CDR3 has 15 residues. V was shortened by 5 bases and J by 4 bases, with 17 bases between the two germline ends. This CDR3 reads CASSPPTGESYGYTF. CDR3 sequence (DNA): TGTGCCAGCAGCCCGCCGACGGGGGAGAGCTATGGCTACACCTTC.

The chain has TRBV19 and TRBJ2-2; TRBD1 aligns across 9 bases. Germline V gene lookup returns CDR1 LNHDA and CDR2 SQIVND (reference sequence). There are 16 residues in the CDR3. Trimming removed 1 base from V and 4 bases from J; junction bases left unmatched: 4. CDR3 protein: CASSIGGTGFTGELFF. The DNA of the CDR3 is TGTGCCAGTAGTATAGGAGGGACAGGGTTCACCGGGGAGCTGTTTTTT. The full variable domain, with the rest looked up from reference TRBV19 and TRBJ2-2, is DGGITQSPKYLFRKEGQNVTLSCEQNLNHDAMYWYRQDPGQGLRLIYYSQIVNDFQKGDIAEGYSVSREKKESFPLTVTSAQKNPTAFYLCASSIGGTGFTGELFFGEGSRLTVL.

J is TRBJ2-7 and V is TRBV24-1, with 7 positions matching TRBD1. Per germline, CDR1 KGHDR and CDR2 SFDVKD. There are 15 residues in the CDR3. Unmatched junction bases numbered 5, after V lost 2 bases and J lost 2 bases. The CDR3 bases are TGTGCCACCAGTGATTCCCGGACAGGCGCCTACGAGCAGTACTTC. Translation: CATSDSRTGAYEQYF.

The chain couples TRBV11-3 to TRBJ2-5; TRBD1 agrees at 11 bases. Germline CDR1 SGHNT, CDR2 YENEEA. The CDR3 totals 13 residues. Trimming cost V 8 bases and J 5 bases; bases outside gene matches: 4. CDR3 sequence reads: CASRRDRGETQYF. DNA of the CDR3: TGTGCCAGCCGTCGGGACAGGGGGGAGACCCAGTACTTC.

This sequence joins TRBV5-1 and TRBJ1-6, with D maybe TRBD1 (5 bases). V lost 0 bases and J 6 bases, leaving 16 bases between the germline ends. Germline CDR1 and CDR2: SGHRS and YFSETQ. This CDR3 is built from 17 residues. In DNA form, the CDR3 reads TGCGCCAGCAGCTTGGCCTTAAACACAGGTGCTAATTCACCCCTCCACTTT. Translated, it gives CASSLALNTGANSPLHF.